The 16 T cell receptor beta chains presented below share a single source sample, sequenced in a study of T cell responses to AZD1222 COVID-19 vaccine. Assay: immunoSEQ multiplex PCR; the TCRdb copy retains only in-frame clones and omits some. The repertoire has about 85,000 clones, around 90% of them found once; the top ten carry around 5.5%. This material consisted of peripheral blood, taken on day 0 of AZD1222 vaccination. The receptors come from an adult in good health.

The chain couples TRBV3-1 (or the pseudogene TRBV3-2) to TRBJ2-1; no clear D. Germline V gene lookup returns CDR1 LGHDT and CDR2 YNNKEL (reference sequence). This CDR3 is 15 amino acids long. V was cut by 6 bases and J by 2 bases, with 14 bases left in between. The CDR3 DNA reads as TGTGCCAGCAGTGTTAGTCGCTCCCCCTACAATGAGCAGTTCTTC. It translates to CASSVSRSPYNEQFF.

This chain's CDR3 is CASSEITGTRDYEQYF. CDR3 DNA: TGCGCCAGCAGTGAAATAACCGGGACTAGAGACTACGAGCAGTACTTC. The V call is TRBV10-1, the J call TRBJ2-7, with 8 bases fitting TRBD2. The CDR3 contains 16 residues. The J segment lost 3 bases and the V segment lost 3 bases, leaving 10 bases of the junction unmatched. Germline V gene lookup returns CDR1 WNHNN and CDR2 SYGVQD (reference sequence).

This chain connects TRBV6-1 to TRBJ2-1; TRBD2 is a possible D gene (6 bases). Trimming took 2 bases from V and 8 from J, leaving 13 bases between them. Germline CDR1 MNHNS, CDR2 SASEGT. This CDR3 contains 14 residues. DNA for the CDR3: TGTGCCAGCAGTGAACGCGGGACCTGGGATGAGCAGTTCTTC. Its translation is CASSERGTWDEQFF.

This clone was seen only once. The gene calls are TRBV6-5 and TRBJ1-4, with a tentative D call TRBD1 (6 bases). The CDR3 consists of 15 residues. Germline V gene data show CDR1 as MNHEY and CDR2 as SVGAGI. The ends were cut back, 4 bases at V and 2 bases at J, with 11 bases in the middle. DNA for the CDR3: TGTGCCAGCAGTTCACAGGGAACCACTAATGAAAAACTGTTTTTT. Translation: CASSSQGTTNEKLFF.

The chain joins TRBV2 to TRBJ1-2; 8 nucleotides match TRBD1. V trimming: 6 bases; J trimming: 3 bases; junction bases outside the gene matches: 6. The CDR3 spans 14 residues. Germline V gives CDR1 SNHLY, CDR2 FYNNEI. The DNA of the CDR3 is TGTGCCAGCAGCCTGGACAGGGACGACTATGGCTACACCTTC. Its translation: CASSLDRDDYGYTF.

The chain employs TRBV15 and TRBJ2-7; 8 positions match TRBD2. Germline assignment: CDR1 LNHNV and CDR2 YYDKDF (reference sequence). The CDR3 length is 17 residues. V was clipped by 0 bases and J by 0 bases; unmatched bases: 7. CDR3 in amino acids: CATSRDTRLAGSYEQYF. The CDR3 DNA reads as TGTGCCACCAGCAGAGATACCAGGCTAGCGGGCTCCTACGAGCAGTACTTC.

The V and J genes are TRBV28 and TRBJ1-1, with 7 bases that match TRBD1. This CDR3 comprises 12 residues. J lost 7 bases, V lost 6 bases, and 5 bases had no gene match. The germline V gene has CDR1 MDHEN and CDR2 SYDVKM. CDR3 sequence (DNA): TGTGCCAGCAGCTTCGGACAGGTTGAAGCTTTCTTT. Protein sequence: CASSFGQVEAFF.

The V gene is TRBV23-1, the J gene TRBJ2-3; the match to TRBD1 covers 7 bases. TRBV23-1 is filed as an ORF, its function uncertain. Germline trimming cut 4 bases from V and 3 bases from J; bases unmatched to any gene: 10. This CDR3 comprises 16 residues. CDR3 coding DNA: TGCGCCAGCAGTCCAAGGGACAGCCGTCCAACAGATACGCAGTATTTT. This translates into CASSPRDSRPTDTQYF.

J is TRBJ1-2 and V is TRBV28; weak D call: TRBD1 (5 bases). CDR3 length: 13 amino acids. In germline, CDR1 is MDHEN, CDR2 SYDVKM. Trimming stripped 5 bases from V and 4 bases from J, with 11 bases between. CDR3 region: CASSRDRIYGYTF. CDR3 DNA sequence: TGTGCCAGCAGTCGGGACCGAATCTATGGCTACACCTTC.

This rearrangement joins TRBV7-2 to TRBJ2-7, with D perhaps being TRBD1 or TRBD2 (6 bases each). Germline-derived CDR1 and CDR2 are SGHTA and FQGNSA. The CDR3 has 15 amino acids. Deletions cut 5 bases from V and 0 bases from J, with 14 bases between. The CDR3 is CASSPRAGHSYEQYF. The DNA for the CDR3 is TGTGCCAGCAGCCCCCGTGCGGGACACTCCTACGAGCAGTACTTC.

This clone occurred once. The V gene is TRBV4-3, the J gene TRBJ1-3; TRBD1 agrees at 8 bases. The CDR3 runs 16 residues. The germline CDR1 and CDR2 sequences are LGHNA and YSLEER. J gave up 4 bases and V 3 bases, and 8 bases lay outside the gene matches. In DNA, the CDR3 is TGCGCCAGCAGCCACTCGGACAGGGCCGAGGGAAACACCATATATTTT. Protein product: CASSHSDRAEGNTIYF.

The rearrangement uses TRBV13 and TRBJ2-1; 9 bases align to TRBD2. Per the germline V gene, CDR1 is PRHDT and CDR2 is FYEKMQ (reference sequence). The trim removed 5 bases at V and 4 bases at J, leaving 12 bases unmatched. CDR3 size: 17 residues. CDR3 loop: CASSEILAGIKYNEQFF. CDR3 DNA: TGTGCCAGCAGCGAGATTCTAGCGGGGATAAAATACAATGAGCAGTTCTTC.

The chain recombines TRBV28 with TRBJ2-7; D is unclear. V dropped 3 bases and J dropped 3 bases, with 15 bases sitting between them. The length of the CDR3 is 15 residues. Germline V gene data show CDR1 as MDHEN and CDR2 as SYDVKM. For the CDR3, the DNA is TGTGCCAGCAGTTTCGGAACGGCTGTTAGCTACGAGCAGTACTTC. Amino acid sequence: CASSFGTAVSYEQYF.

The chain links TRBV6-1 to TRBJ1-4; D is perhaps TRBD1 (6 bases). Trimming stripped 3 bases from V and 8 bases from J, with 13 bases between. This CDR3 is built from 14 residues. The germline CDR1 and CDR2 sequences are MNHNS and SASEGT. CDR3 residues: CASSEAGAREKLFF. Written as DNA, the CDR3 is TGTGCCAGCAGTGAGGCGGGGGCGAGGGAAAAACTGTTTTTT.

CDR3 loop: CASSPPGQGATNYGYTF. CDR3 DNA sequence: TGTGCCAGCAGTCCCCCGGGACAGGGGGCGACTAACTATGGCTACACCTTC. The chain carries TRBV27 and TRBJ1-2, with 12 positions matching TRBD1. Per the germline V gene, CDR1 is MNHEY and CDR2 is SMNVEV (reference sequence). J was trimmed by 0 bases and V by 5 bases; bases with no gene match: 7. CDR3 length equals 17 residues.

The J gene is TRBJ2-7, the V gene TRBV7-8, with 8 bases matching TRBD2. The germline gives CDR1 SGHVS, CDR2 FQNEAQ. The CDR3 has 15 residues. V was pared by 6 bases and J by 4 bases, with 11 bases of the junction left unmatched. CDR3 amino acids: CASSPHEGTRYEQYF. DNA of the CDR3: TGTGCCAGCAGTCCACACGAGGGGACTAGGTACGAGCAGTACTTC.